These T cell receptor beta chains were read from a single sample in a study of blood T cell repertoires in COVID-19. Using immunoSEQ multiplex PCR, the repertoire was profiled, and TCRdb retains in-frame clones only, with some absent. The sample has about 170,000 clones, over 60% seen once; the top ten hold roughly 8.6%. Specimen: peripheral blood. The receptors shown here come from a man between 60 and 70 years old with acute or convalescent COVID-19. Each CDR3 is given with its conserved first and last residue. Each record gives: V gene, J gene, CDR3 protein.

>TRBV19|TRBJ1-3
CASSGTGINTIYF
>TRBV24-1|TRBJ2-7
CATSDSGDTSYEQYF
>TRBV6-7|TRBJ2-7
CASSYYRVREQYF
>TRBV5-4|TRBJ1-1
CASRGSTTEAFF
>TRBV30|TRBJ1-6
CAWSGTGAPLHF
>TRBV9|TRBJ2-7
CASSPTSTGEQYF
>TRBV6-6|TRBJ2-7
CASSYLGQGFTYEQYF
>TRBV19|TRBJ1-2
CASRPTGTANYGYTF
>TRBV11-2|TRBJ1-6
CASSLAYRAQRSPLHF
>TRBV6-5|TRBJ1-2
CASGQDYGYTF
>TRBV9|TRBJ2-2
CASSQRGQGLTGELFF
>TRBV11-2|TRBJ2-2
CASSLEAQTGELFF
>TRBV6-6|TRBJ2-3
CASTGRDKDTQYF
>TRBV19|TRBJ1-2
CASTYRITGMEGYTF
>TRBV18|TRBJ1-2
CASSPGTGPNGYTF
>TRBV24-1|TRBJ2-3
CATSEAGLTDTQYF
>TRBV9|TRBJ1-1
CASSPRGQTMNTEAFF
>TRBV19|TRBJ2-6
CASSIGVATGGSGANVLTF
>TRBV6-5|TRBJ1-1
CASSSTQTEAFF
>TRBV2|TRBJ1-5
CASSARDRAGQPQHF
>TRBV10-2|TRBJ2-5
CASSAGGETQYF
>TRBV4-3|TRBJ1-5
CASSQELTPSFSNQPQHF
>TRBV20-1|TRBJ1-1
CSAAQGTEAFF
>TRBV19|TRBJ2-1
CASSIDRATSGANEQFF
>TRBV30|TRBJ1-5
CAWSVLDRGLSQPQHF
>TRBV9|TRBJ2-1
CASSVMASSSYNEQFF
>TRBV10-1|TRBJ2-2
CASSEKAGEFTGELFF